The 18 T cell receptor beta chains listed next were all sequenced from one sample in a study of T-cell reconstitution after alpha-beta-depleted transplantation in children. Preparing the TCRbeta library involved the use of unique molecular identifiers. From the PCR reads, TCRdb called clonotypes with MiXCR, one entry per CDR3 protein. Here the sample spans fewer than 550,000 distinct CDR3 sequences, approximately 10% being singletons. Sequenced material: PBMCs from the stem cell graft donor, taken from the stem cell graft. These receptors all come from a human donor who donated a stem cell graft to a child with acute myeloid leukemia.

This chain links TRBV4-1 with TRBJ2-5; 9 nucleotides line up with TRBD1. J gave up 5 bases and V 0 bases, and 4 bases lay outside the gene matches. The CDR3 sequence is 15 residues long. The germline CDR1 and CDR2 sequences are MGHRA and YSYEKL. For the CDR3, the DNA is TGCGCCAGCAGCCAAGATAAAGGACAGGGGGAGACCCAGTACTTC. It is translated as CASSQDKGQGETQYF.

This clonotype has a handful of counts. This sequence joins TRBV20-1 and TRBJ2-7, with 14 bases identical to TRBD2. Germline V CDR1 and CDR2: DFQATT, SNEGSKA (reference sequence). This CDR3 is 18 amino acids long. J lost 3 bases, V lost 6 bases, and 16 bases had no gene match. CDR3 bases: TGCAGTGCGGGAGTTGGCGTGCCGGGACTAGCGGGAGACTACGAGCAGTACTTC. Protein product: CSAGVGVPGLAGDYEQYF.

CDR3 sequence (DNA): TGCAGTGCTAGAAAAGGGACGGAAGGAAACACCATATATTTT. Protein product: CSARKGTEGNTIYF. The rearrangement uses TRBV20-1 and TRBJ1-3; a weak D match, TRBD1 (5 bases). CDR3 length: 14 amino acids. Germline CDR1 is DFQATT and CDR2 is SNEGSKA (reference sequence). V was shortened by 2 bases and J by 4 bases, with 12 bases between the two germline ends.

This chain joins TRBV10-3 and TRBJ1-2; D is undetermined. The germline V gene encodes CDR1 ENHRY and CDR2 SYGVKD. V lost 5 bases and J lost 7, with 14 bases in between. This CDR3 region has 13 residues. The CDR3 loop reads CAISSTVPVGYTF. The CDR3, as DNA: TGTGCCATCAGTTCTACAGTTCCCGTTGGCTACACCTTC.

This clonotype was picked up many times. The chain has TRBV6-6 and TRBJ1-5, with 9 bases aligning to TRBD1. Losses at the gene ends were 6 bases for V and 8 bases for J; bases not matched to a gene: 2. The CDR3 extends over 12 amino acids. CDR1 is MNHNY and CDR2 is SVGAGI in the germline V gene (reference sequence). The CDR3 DNA reads TGTGCCAGCAGCCGGACAGGGGAGCCCCAGCATTTT. Residues: CASSRTGEPQHF.

The sample holds a few counts of this clonotype. This chain uses TRBV5-1 with TRBJ2-1; D is ambiguous. Trimming stripped 1 base from V and 10 bases from J, with 21 bases between. CDR1 and CDR2 from the germline V gene are SGHRS and YFSETQ. The CDR3 runs to 16 residues. The CDR3, as DNA: TGCGCCAGCAGCTTGCCGGTCTTTACAGTCTCTAGAGAGCAGTTCTTC. Protein: CASSLPVFTVSREQFF.

Many counts were recorded for this clonotype. V and J are TRBV29-1 and TRBJ2-2; possibly TRBD2 for D (5 bases). CDR3 length: 15 amino acids. CDR1 is SQVTM and CDR2 is ANQGSEA in the germline V gene. Trimming took off 4 bases at V and 4 bases at J, with 16 bases between the two ends. The CDR3 DNA is TGCAGCGTTGGGTTCTCGGGGTCCCTCACCGGGGAGCTGTTTTTT. This translates into CSVGFSGSLTGELFF.

This chain links TRBV6-1 with TRBJ1-5; no definite D call. V lost 3 bases and J lost 3, with 6 bases in between. The germline V gene encodes CDR1 MNHNS and CDR2 SASEGT. The CDR3 extends over 13 amino acids. This chain's CDR3 is CASSEAVNQPQHF. CDR3 coding DNA: TGTGCCAGCAGTGAGGCAGTCAATCAGCCCCAGCATTTT.

This clonotype showed up many times. The CDR3 region has the DNA TGTGCCAGCACCCTAGGGGAGATCAATCAGCCCCAGCATTTT. Protein sequence: CASTLGEINQPQHF. The rearrangement links TRBV12-3 or TRBV12-4 to TRBJ1-5; the D gene is possibly TRBD1 (5 bases). The CDR3 totals 14 residues. V was pared by 7 bases and J by 3 bases, with 13 bases between.

This clonotype was observed many times. The rearrangement uses TRBV25-1 and TRBJ2-2; D perhaps matches TRBD1 (5 bases). This CDR3 is built from 16 residues. Germline-derived CDR1 and CDR2 are MGHDK and SYGVNS. Trimming left V 4 bases short and J 0 bases short, with 12 bases between. The CDR3 sequence: CASSVRAGPNTGELFF. The CDR3, as DNA: TGTGCCAGCAGTGTCAGGGCAGGGCCGAACACCGGGGAGCTGTTTTTT.

The chain couples TRBV4-1 to TRBJ2-4; D uncertain. This CDR3 comprises 16 residues. V was cut by 0 bases and J by 0 bases, with 9 bases left in between. CDR1 is MGHRA, CDR2 YSYEKL, per germline. The CDR3 DNA reads as TGCGCCAGCAGCCAAGAGCCCTTCTCAGCCAAAAACATTCAGTACTTC. Protein sequence: CASSQEPFSAKNIQYF.

This clonotype was recorded a few times. The chain links TRBV6-1 to TRBJ2-1, with 7 bases fitting TRBD1. The CDR3 is 16 residues long. Germline loops: CDR1 MNHNS, CDR2 SASEGT. Trimming took 3 bases from V and 1 from J; bases not matched to a gene: 6. CDR3 bases: TGTGCCAGCAGTGAGCTCGGGACAGCATCCTACAATGAGCAGTTCTTC. Its translation is CASSELGTASYNEQFF.

There are a few counts of this clonotype. V gene TRBV5-5 combines with J gene TRBJ1-5, with D tentatively TRBD1 (5 bases). This CDR3 is built from 15 residues. Per germline, CDR1 SGHKS and CDR2 YYEKEE (reference sequence). V lost 4 bases, J lost 0 bases, and 11 bases lay in between. CDR3 DNA sequence: TGTGCCAGCAGCCAGGACACTTATAGCAATCAGCCCCAGCATTTT. As protein: CASSQDTYSNQPQHF.

There are a few counts of this clonotype. The chain uses TRBV5-1 and TRBJ1-2; D remains unclear. Germline loops: CDR1 SGHRS, CDR2 YFSETQ. CDR3 length: 13 residues. V lost 4 bases to trimming and J lost 8 bases, with 15 bases between them. The CDR3 coding sequence is TGCGCCAGCAGCGCCTCGGGTGATAGGGGCTACACCTTC. It codes for CASSASGDRGYTF.

The table lists this clonotype with a few counts. The V gene is TRBV20-1, the J gene TRBJ2-5; 9 bases are a match to TRBD2. V was pared by 0 bases and J by 7 bases, with 6 bases of the junction left unmatched. The germline gives CDR1 DFQATT, CDR2 SNEGSKA (reference sequence). There are 14 residues in the CDR3. CDR3: CSARDGGGVGTQYF. The CDR3 DNA sequence: TGCAGTGCTAGAGATGGCGGGGGGGTCGGGACCCAGTACTTC.

This clonotype was counted between two and nine times. This may stem from a read error, because a much larger clone lies one nucleotide away. The chain couples TRBV7-3 to TRBJ2-6; D may be TRBD1 or TRBD2 (5 bases each). Germline CDR1 reads SGHTA; CDR2 reads FQGTGA. The CDR3 spans 18 residues. Here the CDR3 DNA reads TGTGCCAGCAGCTTAAAGGGGATTTCCTTTCTGGAGGCCAACGGCCTGACTTTC. This translates into CASSLKGISFLEANGLTF.

This chain uses TRBV7-9 with TRBJ1-5, with D possibly matching TRBD1 (5 bases). The germline CDR1 and CDR2 sequences are SEHNR and FQNEAQ (reference sequence). The CDR3 is 14 residues long. Trimming pared 3 bases from V and 0 bases from J, leaving 6 bases between. The chain's CDR3 is CASSFQGSNQPQHF. The DNA for the CDR3 is TGTGCCAGCAGCTTCCAGGGTAGCAATCAGCCCCAGCATTTT. Full variable domain (missing parts from reference TRBV7-9 and TRBJ1-5): DTGVSQNPRHKITKRGQNVTFRCDPISEHNRLYWYRQTLGQGPEFLTYFQNEAQLEKSRLLSDRFSAERPKGSFSTLEIQRTEQGDSAMYLCASSFQGSNQPQHFGDGTRLSIL.

The J gene is TRBJ2-2, the V gene TRBV12-3 or TRBV12-4; no clear D gene. Deletions cut 8 bases from V and 0 bases from J, with 19 bases between. This CDR3 has 17 residues. DNA of the CDR3: TGTGCCAGCTTTATCGGATTTTGGGGTTCGAACACCGGGGAGCTGTTTTTT. This codes for CASFIGFWGSNTGELFF.